This T cell receptor (beta chain) was observed in a study of cytomegalovirus exposure and HLA in healthy donors. Study conclusions and caveats: A link between a missense DCLRE1C variant and TCR beta V- and J-gene trimming emerged from a later analysis.

PCR was performed using 60 Vbeta and 13 Jbeta primers. Clones were read by immunoSEQ multiplex PCR, and TCRdb kept only the in-frame ones, dropping some. Found here are more than 45,000 clones; the top ten clones hold around 4%. The germline V and J ends were trimmed by 8 bases and 4 bases, with 12 bases remaining between them. Per germline, CDR1 MDHEN and CDR2 SYDVKM. There are 13 residues in the CDR3. Regarding this clone: Its specificity is unknown.

This sequence joins TRBV28 and TRBJ1-5; tentatively, D is TRBD1 (5 bases). Sequenced sample: PBMCs. The clonotype originates from a male donor in good health and CMV-seronegative. CDR3 bases: TGTGCCAGCTCTACGGGGGTGAATCAGCCCCAGCATTTT. As protein: CASSTGVNQPQHF.